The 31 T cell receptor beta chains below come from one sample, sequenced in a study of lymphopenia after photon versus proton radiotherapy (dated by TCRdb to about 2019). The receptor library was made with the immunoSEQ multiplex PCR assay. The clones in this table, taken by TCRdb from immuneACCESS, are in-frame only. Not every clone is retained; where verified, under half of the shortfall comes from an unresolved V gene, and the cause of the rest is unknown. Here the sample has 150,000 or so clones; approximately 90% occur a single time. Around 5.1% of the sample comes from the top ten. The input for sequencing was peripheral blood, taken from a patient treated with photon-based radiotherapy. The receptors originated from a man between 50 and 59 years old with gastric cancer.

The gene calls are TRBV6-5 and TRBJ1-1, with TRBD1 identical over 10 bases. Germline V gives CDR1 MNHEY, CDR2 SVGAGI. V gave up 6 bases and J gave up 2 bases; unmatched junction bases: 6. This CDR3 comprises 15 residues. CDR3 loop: CASRETGGVNTEAFF. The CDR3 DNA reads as TGTGCCAGCAGAGAGACAGGGGGCGTTAACACTGAAGCTTTCTTT.

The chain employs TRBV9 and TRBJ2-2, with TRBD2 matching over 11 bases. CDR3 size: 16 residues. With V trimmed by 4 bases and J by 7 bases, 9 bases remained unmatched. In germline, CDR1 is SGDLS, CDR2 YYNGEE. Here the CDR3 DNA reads TGTGCCAGCAGCCCCCGCCTAGCGGGAGGTGGCGGGGAGCTGTTTTTT. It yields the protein CASSPRLAGGGGELFF.

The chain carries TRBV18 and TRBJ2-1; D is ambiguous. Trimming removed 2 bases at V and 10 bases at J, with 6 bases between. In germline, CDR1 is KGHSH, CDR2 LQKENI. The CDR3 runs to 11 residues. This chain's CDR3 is CASSPSTEQFF. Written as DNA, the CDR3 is TGTGCCAGCTCACCATCCACGGAGCAGTTCTTC.

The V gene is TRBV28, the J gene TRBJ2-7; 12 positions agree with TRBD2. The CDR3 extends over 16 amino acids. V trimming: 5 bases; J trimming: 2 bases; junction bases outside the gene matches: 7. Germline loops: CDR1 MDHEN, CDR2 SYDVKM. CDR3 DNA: TGTGCCAGCAGTCCCCCCTGGACTAGCGGGACCTACGAGCAGTACTTC. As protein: CASSPPWTSGTYEQYF.

The CDR3 reads CASSLAGGAEAYEQYF. The CDR3 DNA is TGTGCCAGCAGCTTGGCCGGGGGCGCGGAAGCCTACGAGCAGTACTTC. The chain carries TRBV5-6 and TRBJ2-7; D possibly uses TRBD1 or TRBD2 (6 bases each). The ends were cut back, 0 bases at V and 2 bases at J, with 15 bases in the middle. There are 16 residues in the CDR3. Germline CDR1 SGHDT, CDR2 YYEEEE.

The CDR3 here is CASSLEASGGKKYF. The CDR3, as DNA: TGTGCCAGCAGCTTGGAGGCTAGCGGAGGAAAAAAGTATTTT. The chain has TRBV5-4 and TRBJ2-3; TRBD2 agrees at 7 bases. There are 14 residues in the CDR3. V lost 0 bases to trimming and J lost 13 bases; unmatched junction nucleotides: 11. Germline CDR1 is SGHNT and CDR2 is YYREEE (reference sequence).

This chain's CDR3 is CASSAEGTDTQYF. As DNA, the CDR3 is TGTGCCAGCAGCGCAGAGGGAACAGATACGCAGTATTTT. This rearrangement joins TRBV9 to TRBJ2-3; D possibly corresponds to TRBD2 (5 bases). V lost 3 bases, J lost 3 bases, and 8 bases lay in between. Germline V gene data show CDR1 as SGDLS and CDR2 as YYNGEE. The CDR3 consists of 13 residues.

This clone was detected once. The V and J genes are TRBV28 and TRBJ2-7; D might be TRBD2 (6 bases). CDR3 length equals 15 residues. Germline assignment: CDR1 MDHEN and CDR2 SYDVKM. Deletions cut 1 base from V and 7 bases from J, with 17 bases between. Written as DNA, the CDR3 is TGTGCCAGCAGTTTATATAGCGGAGGGCGCATGGAGCAGTACTTC. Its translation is CASSLYSGGRMEQYF.

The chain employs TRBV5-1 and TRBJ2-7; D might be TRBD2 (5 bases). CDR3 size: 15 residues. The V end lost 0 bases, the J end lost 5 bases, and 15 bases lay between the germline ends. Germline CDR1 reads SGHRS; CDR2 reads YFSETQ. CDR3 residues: CASSLGELWLDEQYF. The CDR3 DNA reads TGCGCCAGCAGCTTGGGGGAGTTATGGCTGGACGAGCAGTACTTC.

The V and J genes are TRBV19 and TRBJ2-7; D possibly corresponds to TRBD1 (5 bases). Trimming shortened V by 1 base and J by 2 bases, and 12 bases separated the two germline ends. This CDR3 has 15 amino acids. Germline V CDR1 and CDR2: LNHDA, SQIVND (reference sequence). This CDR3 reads CASSIGRRGPYEQYF. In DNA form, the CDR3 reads TGTGCCAGTAGTATAGGCCGAAGGGGTCCCTACGAGCAGTACTTC. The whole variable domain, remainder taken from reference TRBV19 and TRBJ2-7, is DGGITQSPKYLFRKEGQNVTLSCEQNLNHDAMYWYRQDPGQGLRLIYYSQIVNDFQKGDIAEGYSVSREKKESFPLTVTSAQKNPTAFYLCASSIGRRGPYEQYFGPGTRLTVT.

The CDR3 sequence is CASSAGTRVDYGYTF. The CDR3 coding sequence is TGTGCCAGCAGCGCCGGGACAAGGGTGGACTATGGCTACACCTTC. The chain recombines TRBV5-5 with TRBJ1-2; D is possibly TRBD1 (6 bases). The V gene's germline CDR1 is SGHKS and CDR2 YYEKEE (reference sequence). V lost 4 bases, J lost 3 bases, and 16 bases lay in between. The CDR3 totals 15 residues.

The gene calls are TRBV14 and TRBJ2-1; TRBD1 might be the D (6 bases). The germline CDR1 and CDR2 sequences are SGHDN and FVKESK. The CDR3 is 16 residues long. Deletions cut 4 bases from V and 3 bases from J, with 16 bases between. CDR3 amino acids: CASSPPGVIVYNEQFF. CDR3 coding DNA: TGTGCCAGCAGCCCCCCAGGGGTCATCGTCTACAATGAGCAGTTCTTC.

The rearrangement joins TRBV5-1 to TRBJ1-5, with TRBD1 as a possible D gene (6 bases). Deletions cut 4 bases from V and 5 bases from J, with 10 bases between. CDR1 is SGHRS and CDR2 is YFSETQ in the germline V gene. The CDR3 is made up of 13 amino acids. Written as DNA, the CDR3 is TGCGCCAGCAGCCCCAAGGGGGATCAGCCCCAGCATTTT. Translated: CASSPKGDQPQHF.

This CDR3 is CASSLEGQGANYGYTF. The CDR3 nucleotides are TGTGCCAGCAGCCTAGAAGGACAGGGAGCTAACTATGGCTACACCTTC. This chain joins TRBV28 and TRBJ1-2; 8 bases map to TRBD1. V lost 6 bases, J lost 0 bases, and 9 bases stayed unmatched. The CDR3 is 16 residues long. Germline V gene sequence: CDR1 MDHEN, CDR2 SYDVKM.

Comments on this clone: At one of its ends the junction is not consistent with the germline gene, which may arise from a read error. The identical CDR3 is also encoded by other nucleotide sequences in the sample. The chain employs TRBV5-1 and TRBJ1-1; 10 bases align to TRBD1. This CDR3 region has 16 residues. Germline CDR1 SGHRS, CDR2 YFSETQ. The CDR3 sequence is CASSSEDRGMNTEAFF. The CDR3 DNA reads TGTGCCAGCAGCTCGGAGGACAGGGGGATGAACACTGAAGCTTTCTTT.

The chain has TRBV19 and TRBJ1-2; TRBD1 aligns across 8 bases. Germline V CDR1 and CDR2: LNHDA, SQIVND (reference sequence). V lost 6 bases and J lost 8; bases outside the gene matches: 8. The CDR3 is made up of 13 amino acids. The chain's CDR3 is CASSPRGRGGYTF. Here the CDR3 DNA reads TGTGCCAGTAGCCCCAGGGGGCGCGGAGGCTACACCTTC.

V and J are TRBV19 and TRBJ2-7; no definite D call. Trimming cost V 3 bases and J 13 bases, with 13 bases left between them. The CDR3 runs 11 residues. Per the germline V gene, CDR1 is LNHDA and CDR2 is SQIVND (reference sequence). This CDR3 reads CASSIGGATYF. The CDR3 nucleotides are TGTGCCAGTAGTATCGGCGGAGCCACCTACTTC. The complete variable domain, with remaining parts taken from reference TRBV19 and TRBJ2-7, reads DGGITQSPKYLFRKEGQNVTLSCEQNLNHDAMYWYRQDPGQGLRLIYYSQIVNDFQKGDIAEGYSVSREKKESFPLTVTSAQKNPTAFYLCASSIGGATYFGPGTRLTVT.

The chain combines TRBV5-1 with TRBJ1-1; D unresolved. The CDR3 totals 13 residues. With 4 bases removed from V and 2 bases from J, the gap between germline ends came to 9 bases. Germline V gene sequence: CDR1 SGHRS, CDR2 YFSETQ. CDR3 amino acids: CASSQTTNTEAFF. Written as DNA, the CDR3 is TGCGCCAGCAGCCAGACAACTAACACTGAAGCTTTCTTT.

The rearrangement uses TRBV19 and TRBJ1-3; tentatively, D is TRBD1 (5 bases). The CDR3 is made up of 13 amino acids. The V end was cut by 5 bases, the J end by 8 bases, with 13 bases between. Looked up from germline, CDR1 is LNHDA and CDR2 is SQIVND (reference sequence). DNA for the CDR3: TGTGCCAGTAGTCCCGGGACGGCGGACACCATATATTTT. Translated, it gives CASSPGTADTIYF.

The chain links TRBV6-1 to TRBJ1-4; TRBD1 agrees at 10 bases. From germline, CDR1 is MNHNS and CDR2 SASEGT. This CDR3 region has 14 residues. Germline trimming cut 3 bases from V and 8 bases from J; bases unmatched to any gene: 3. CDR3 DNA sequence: TGTGCCAGCAGTGACGGGACAGGGGCCGAAAAACTGTTTTTT. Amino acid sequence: CASSDGTGAEKLFF.

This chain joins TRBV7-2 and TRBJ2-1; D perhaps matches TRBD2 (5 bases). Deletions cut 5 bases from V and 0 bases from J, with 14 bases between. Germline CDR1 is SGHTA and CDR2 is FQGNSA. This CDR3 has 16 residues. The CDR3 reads CASSPWGVGSYNEQFF. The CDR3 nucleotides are TGTGCCAGCAGCCCGTGGGGAGTCGGCTCCTACAATGAGCAGTTCTTC.

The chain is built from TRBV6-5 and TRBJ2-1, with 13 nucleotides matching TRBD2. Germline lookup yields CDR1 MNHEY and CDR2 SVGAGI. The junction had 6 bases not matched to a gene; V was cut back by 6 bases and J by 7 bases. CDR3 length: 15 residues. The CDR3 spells CASSPVTSGRNEQFF. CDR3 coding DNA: TGTGCCAGCAGCCCCGTGACTAGCGGGAGGAATGAGCAGTTCTTC.

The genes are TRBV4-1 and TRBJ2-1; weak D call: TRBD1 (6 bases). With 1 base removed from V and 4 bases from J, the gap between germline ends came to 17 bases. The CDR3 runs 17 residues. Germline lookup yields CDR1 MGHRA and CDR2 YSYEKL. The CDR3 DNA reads TGCGCCAGCAGCCAAGTTGGGGGCGGCGGCGGGTACAATGAGCAGTTCTTC. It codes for CASSQVGGGGGYNEQFF.

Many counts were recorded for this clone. CDR3 in amino acids: CASSPRGRGLTYEQYF. The CDR3 nucleotides are TGTGCCAGCAGTCCACGGGGGCGGGGGTTAACCTACGAGCAGTACTTC. This sequence joins TRBV28 and TRBJ2-7, with D maybe TRBD2 (7 bases). This CDR3 comprises 16 residues. V lost 5 bases and J lost 2, with 19 bases in between. Looked up from germline, CDR1 is MDHEN and CDR2 is SYDVKM.

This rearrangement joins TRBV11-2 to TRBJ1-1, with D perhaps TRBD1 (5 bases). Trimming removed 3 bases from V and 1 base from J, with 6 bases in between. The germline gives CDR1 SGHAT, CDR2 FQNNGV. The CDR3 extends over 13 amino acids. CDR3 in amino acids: CASSFGGNTEAFF. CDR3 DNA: TGTGCCAGCAGCTTCGGGGGGAACACTGAAGCTTTCTTT.

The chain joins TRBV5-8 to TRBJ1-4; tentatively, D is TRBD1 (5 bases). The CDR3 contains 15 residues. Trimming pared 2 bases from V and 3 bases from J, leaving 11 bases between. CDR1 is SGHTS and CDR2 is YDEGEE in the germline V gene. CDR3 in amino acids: CASSLFGTANEKLFF. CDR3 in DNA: TGTGCCAGCAGCTTATTCGGGACGGCTAATGAAAAACTGTTTTTT.

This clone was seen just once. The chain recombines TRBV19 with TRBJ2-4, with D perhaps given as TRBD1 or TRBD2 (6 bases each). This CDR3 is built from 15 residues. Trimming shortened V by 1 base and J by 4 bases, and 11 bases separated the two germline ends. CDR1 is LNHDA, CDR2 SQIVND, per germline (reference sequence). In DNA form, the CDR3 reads TGTGCCAGTAGTATAGGGGGGGCAGGGAAAAACATTCAGTACTTC. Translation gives CASSIGGAGKNIQYF.

The CDR3 DNA follows: TGTGCCAGCAGCCCGAGACAGGGTCCCTACGAGCAGTACTTC. Amino acid sequence: CASSPRQGPYEQYF. The chain combines TRBV11-2 with TRBJ2-7; 7 bases map to TRBD1. This CDR3 is 14 amino acids long. Looked up from germline, CDR1 is SGHAT and CDR2 is FQNNGV. Trimming cost V 5 bases and J 2 bases; bases outside gene matches: 6.

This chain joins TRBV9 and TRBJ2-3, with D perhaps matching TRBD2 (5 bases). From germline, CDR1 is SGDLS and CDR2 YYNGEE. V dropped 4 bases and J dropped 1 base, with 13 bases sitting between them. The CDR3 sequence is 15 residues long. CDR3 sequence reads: CASSLLDSGTDTQYF. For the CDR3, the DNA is TGTGCCAGCAGCCTTCTGGATAGCGGCACAGATACGCAGTATTTT.

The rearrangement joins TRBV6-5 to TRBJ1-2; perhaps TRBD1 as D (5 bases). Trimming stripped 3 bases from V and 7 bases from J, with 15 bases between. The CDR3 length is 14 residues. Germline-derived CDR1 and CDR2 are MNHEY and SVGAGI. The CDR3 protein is CASSYQGGEGGYTF. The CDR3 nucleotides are TGTGCCAGCAGTTATCAGGGAGGTGAAGGTGGCTACACCTTC.

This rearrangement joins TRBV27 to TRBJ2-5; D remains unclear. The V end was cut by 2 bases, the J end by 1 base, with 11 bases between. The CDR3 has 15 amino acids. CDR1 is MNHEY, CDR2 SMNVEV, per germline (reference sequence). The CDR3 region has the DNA TGTGCCAGCAGTTTAGATGGCCTGGGCCAAGAGACCCAGTACTTC. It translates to CASSLDGLGQETQYF.